Listed below are T cell receptor beta chains from one sample, sequenced in a study of shared clonotypes between healthy human individuals. Sequencing used immunoSEQ multiplex PCR; TCRdb keeps in-frame clones, though not all of them. The sample lists about 470,000 clones; 70% to 80% were seen once. Sequenced input: PBMCs. Receptors were obtained from a woman between 35 and 50 years old in good health. Some clones in this sample may be carry-over from other donors' samples. Both conserved end residues are part of each CDR3. The D gene is left open where the match is weak. The size of a clone is reported for some rows only, either as once, few or many, or as a class for expanded clones.

D gene: TRBD2; V gene: TRBV6-5; clone size: NA; J gene: TRBJ2-1; CDR3 protein: CASSWGTSGYNEQFF
D gene: TRBD1; V gene: TRBV27; clone size: NA; J gene: TRBJ2-7; CDR3 protein: CASSLNARGRYEQYF
D gene: NA; V gene: TRBV29-1; clone size: NA; J gene: TRBJ2-2; CDR3 protein: CSANGQITGELFF
D gene: NA; V gene: TRBV4-2; clone size: NA; J gene: TRBJ2-7; CDR3 protein: CASSQDPGSSYEQYF
D gene: NA; V gene: TRBV4-1; clone size: once; J gene: TRBJ2-1; CDR3 protein: CASSHVPDTYNEQFF
D gene: TRBD1; V gene: TRBV28; clone size: NA; J gene: TRBJ1-1; CDR3 protein: CASSLGTGGWDTEAFF
D gene: TRBD1; V gene: TRBV6-1; clone size: NA; J gene: TRBJ1-2; CDR3 protein: CASMRSQGANGYTF
D gene: TRBD1; V gene: TRBV28; clone size: few; J gene: TRBJ1-2; CDR3 protein: CASRRMGQGSSYGYTF
D gene: TRBD1; V gene: TRBV4-1; clone size: NA; J gene: TRBJ2-2; CDR3 protein: CASSPRQGRQANVLFF
D gene: NA; V gene: TRBV11-2; clone size: NA; J gene: TRBJ1-1; CDR3 protein: CASSLGNGWGAEAFF
D gene: TRBD2; V gene: TRBV4-2; clone size: many; J gene: TRBJ2-1; CDR3 protein: CASSRPGLAGSNEQFF
D gene: NA; V gene: TRBV9; clone size: NA; J gene: TRBJ2-6; CDR3 protein: CASSVGYRRGTTSSGADVLTF
D gene: NA; V gene: TRBV5-4; clone size: NA; J gene: TRBJ2-1; CDR3 protein: CASSDGTSDDEQFF
D gene: TRBD1; V gene: TRBV5-1; clone size: few; J gene: TRBJ1-1; CDR3 protein: CASSPRGLVNTEAFF
D gene: TRBD1; V gene: TRBV7-2; clone size: NA; J gene: TRBJ1-5; CDR3 protein: CASSLAGQGLRQPQHF
D gene: TRBD1; V gene: TRBV5-6; clone size: few; J gene: TRBJ1-1; CDR3 protein: CASSSDRDTEAFF
D gene: NA; V gene: TRBV9; clone size: once; J gene: TRBJ2-1; CDR3 protein: CASSPRHRKLQFF
D gene: NA; V gene: TRBV21-1; clone size: NA; J gene: TRBJ2-7; CDR3 protein: CASSNPGLAESYEQYF
D gene: NA; V gene: TRBV6-1; clone size: NA; J gene: TRBJ1-5; CDR3 protein: CASSLTSSNQPQHF
D gene: NA; V gene: TRBV5-4; clone size: NA; J gene: TRBJ1-2; CDR3 protein: CASSLPNYGYTF
D gene: TRBD2; V gene: TRBV9; clone size: NA; J gene: TRBJ2-1; CDR3 protein: CASSVEGHGSGSRNEQFF
D gene: NA; V gene: TRBV28; clone size: NA; J gene: TRBJ2-3; CDR3 protein: CASRRTASDTQYF
D gene: NA; V gene: TRBV18; clone size: NA; J gene: TRBJ2-1; CDR3 protein: CASSKTAEPSYNEQFF